The clone carrying this T cell receptor beta chain was seen a single time. The antigen is not known. This specimen comes from a study of OX40 agonist ivuxolimab in advanced cancers. Study-level results: Average numbers of expanded clones were greater in CD8+ T cells than in CD4+.

Generated by immunoSEQ multiplex PCR, the TCRdb table keeps only in-frame clones and is missing some. Among about 88,000 clones listed, about 85% were seen once. The germline V gene has CDR1 SGHNT and CDR2 YENEEA. The CDR3 has 15 amino acids. V was pared by 3 bases and J by 5 bases, with 13 bases between. This rearrangement joins TRBV11-3 to TRBJ2-2, with a weak D call TRBD1 (6 bases). The receptor was isolated from an adult with an advanced solid tumor such as melanoma, head and neck, liver or kidney cancer. Source: CD4+ or CD8+ T cells sorted from blood, taken in a trial of the OX40 agonist ivuxolimab. CDR3 residues: CASSFRTDLTGELFF. CDR3 bases: TGTGCCAGCAGCTTTAGGACAGATTTAACCGGGGAGCTGTTTTTT.